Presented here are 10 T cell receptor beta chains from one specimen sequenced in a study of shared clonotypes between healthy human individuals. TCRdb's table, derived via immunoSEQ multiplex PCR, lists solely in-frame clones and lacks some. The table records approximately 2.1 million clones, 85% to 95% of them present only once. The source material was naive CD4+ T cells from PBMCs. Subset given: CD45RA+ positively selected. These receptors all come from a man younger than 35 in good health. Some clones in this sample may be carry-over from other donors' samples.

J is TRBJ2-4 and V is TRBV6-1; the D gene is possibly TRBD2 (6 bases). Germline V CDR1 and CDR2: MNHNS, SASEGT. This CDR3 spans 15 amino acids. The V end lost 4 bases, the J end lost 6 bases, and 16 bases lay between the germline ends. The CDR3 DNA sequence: TGTGCCAGCAGTGCGTCCCCGGGACTCCTAAACATTCAGTACTTC. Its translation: CASSASPGLLNIQYF.

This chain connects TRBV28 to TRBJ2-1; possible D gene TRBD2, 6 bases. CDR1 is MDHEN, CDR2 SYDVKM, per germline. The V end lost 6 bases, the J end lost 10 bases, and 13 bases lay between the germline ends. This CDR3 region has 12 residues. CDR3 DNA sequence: TGTGCCAGCAGACACAGCGCGGGGGAGCAGTTCTTC. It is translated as CASRHSAGEQFF.

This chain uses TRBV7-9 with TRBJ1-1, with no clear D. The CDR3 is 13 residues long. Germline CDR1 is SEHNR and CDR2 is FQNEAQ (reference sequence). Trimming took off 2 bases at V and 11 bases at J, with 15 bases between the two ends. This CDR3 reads CASSLIGYSAAFF. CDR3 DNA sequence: TGTGCCAGCAGCTTAATCGGCTATTCGGCTGCTTTCTTT.

CDR3 in DNA: TGTGCCAGCAGCGTGGAAACTAGATACTCGTCCAATGAGCAGTTCTTC. Its translation is CASSVETRYSSNEQFF. V and J are TRBV5-4 and TRBJ2-1, with D perhaps TRBD2 (5 bases). The germline V and J ends were trimmed by 4 bases and 6 bases, with 20 bases remaining between them. The germline CDR1 and CDR2 sequences are SGHNT and YYREEE (reference sequence). The CDR3 length is 16 residues.

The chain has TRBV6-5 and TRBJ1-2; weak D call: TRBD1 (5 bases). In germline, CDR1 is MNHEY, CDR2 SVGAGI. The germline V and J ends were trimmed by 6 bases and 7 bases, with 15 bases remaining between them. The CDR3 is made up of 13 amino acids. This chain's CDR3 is CASRRRDRGGYTF. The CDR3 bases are TGTGCCAGCAGACGAAGAGACAGAGGTGGCTACACCTTC.

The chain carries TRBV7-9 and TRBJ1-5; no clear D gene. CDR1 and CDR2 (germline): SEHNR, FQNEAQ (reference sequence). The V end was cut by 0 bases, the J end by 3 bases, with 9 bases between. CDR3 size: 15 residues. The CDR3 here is CASSLADGYNQPQHF. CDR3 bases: TGTGCCAGCAGCTTAGCGGACGGATACAATCAGCCCCAGCATTTT.

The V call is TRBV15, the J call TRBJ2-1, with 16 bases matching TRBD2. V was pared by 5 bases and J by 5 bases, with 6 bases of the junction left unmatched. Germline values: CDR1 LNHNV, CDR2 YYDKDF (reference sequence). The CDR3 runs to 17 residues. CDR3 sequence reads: CATSRGLAGGAHNEQFF. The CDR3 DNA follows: TGTGCCACCAGCCGGGGACTAGCGGGAGGGGCCCACAATGAGCAGTTCTTC. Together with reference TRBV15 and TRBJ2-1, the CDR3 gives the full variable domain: DAMVIQNPRYQVTQFGKPVTLSCSQTLNHNVMYWYQQKSSQAPKLLFHYYDKDFNNEADTPDNFQSRRPNTSFCFLDIRSPGLGDTAMYLCATSRGLAGGAHNEQFFGPGTRLTVL.

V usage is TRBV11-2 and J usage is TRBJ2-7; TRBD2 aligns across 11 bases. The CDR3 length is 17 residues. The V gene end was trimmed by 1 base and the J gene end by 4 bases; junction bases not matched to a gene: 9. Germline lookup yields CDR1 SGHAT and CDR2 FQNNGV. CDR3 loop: CASSLGTSGRRLYEQYF. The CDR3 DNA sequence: TGTGCCAGCAGCTTAGGTACTAGCGGGAGACGATTATACGAGCAGTACTTC. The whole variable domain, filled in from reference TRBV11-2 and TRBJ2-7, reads EAGVAQSPRYKIIEKRQSVAFWCNPISGHATLYWYQQILGQGPKLLIQFQNNGVVDDSQLPKDRFSAERLKGVDSTLKIQPAKLEDSAVYLCASSLGTSGRRLYEQYFGPGTRLTVT.

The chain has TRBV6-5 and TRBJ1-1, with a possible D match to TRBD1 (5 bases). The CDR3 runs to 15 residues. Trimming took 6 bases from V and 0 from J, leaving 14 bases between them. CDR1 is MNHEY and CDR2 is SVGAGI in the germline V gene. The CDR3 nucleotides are TGTGCCAGCAGGACGGGACGGATACTGAACACTGAAGCTTTCTTT. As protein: CASRTGRILNTEAFF.

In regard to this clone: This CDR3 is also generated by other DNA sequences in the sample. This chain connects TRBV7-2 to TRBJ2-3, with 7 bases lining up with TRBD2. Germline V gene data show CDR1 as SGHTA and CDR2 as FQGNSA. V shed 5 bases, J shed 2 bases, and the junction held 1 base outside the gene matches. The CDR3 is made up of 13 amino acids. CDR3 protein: CASSSGTTDTQYF. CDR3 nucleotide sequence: TGTGCCAGCAGCAGCGGGACCACAGATACGCAGTATTTT.